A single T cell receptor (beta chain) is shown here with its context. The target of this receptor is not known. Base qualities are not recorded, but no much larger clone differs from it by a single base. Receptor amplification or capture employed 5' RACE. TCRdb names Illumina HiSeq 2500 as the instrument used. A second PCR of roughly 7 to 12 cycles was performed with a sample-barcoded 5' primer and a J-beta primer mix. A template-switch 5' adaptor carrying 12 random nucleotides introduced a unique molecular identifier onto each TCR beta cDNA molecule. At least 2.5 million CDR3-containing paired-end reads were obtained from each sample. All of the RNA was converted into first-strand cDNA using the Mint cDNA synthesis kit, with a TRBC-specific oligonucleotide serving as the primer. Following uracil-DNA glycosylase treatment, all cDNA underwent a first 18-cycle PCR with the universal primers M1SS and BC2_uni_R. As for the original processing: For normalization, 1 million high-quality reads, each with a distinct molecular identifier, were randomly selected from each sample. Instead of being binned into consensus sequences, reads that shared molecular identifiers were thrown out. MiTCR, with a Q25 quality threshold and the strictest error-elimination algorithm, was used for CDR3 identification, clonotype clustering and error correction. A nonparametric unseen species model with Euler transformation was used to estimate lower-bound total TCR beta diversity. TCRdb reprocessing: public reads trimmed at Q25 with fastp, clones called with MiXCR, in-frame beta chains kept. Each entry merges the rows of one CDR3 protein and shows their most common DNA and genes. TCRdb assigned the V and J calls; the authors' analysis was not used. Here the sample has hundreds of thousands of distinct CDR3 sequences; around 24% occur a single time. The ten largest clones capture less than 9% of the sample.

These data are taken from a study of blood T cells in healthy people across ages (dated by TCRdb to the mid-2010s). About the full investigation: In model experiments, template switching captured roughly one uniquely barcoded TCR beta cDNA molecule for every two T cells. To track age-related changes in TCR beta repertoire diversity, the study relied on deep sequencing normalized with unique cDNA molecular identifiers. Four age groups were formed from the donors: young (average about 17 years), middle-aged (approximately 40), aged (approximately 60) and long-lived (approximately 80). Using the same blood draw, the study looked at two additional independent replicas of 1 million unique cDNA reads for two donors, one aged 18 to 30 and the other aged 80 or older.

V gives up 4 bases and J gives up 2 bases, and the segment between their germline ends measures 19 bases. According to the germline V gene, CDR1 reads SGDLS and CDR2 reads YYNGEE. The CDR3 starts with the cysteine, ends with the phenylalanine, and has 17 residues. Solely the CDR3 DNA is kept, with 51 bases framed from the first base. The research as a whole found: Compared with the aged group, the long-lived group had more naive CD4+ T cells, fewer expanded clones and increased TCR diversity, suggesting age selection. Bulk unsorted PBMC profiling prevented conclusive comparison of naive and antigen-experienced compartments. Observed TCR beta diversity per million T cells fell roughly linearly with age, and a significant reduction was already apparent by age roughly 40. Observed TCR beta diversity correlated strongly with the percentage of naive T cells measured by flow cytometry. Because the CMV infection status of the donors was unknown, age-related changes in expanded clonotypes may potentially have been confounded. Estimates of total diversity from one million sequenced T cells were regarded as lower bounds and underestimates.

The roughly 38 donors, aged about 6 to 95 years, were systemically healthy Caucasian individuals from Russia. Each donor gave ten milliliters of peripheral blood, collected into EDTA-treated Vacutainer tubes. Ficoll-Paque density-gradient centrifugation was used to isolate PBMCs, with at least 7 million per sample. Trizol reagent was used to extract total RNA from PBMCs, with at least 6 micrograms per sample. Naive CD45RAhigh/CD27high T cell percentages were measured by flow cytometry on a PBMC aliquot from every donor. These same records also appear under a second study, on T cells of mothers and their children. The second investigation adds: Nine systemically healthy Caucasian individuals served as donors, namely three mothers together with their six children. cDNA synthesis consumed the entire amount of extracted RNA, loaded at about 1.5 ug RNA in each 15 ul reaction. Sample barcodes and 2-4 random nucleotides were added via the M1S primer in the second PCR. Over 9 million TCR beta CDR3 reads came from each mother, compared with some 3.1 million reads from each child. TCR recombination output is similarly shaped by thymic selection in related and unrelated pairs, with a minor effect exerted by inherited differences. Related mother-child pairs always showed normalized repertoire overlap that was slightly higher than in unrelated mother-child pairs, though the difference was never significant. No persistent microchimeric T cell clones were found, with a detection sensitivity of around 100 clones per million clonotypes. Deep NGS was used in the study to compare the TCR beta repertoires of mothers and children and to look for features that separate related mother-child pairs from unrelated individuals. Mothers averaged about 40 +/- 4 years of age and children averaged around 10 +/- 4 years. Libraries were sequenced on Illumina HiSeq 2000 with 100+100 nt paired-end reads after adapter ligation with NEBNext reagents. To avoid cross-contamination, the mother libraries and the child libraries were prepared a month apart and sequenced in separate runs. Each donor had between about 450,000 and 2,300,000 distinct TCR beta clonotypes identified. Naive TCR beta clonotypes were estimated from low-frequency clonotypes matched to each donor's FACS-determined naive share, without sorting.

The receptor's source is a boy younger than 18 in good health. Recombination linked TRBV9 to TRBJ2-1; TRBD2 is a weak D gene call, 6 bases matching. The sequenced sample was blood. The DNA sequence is TGTGCCAGCAGCCATTCCGGGACTGGACCTACCTACAATGAGCAGTTCTTC. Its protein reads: CASSHSGTGPTYNEQFF. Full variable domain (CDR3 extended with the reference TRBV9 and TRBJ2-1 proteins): DSGVTQTPKHLITATGQRVTLRCSPRSGDLSVYWYQQSLDQGLQFLIQYYNGEERAKGNILERFSAQQFPDLHSELNLSSLELGDSALYFCASSHSGTGPTYNEQFFGPGTRLTVL.